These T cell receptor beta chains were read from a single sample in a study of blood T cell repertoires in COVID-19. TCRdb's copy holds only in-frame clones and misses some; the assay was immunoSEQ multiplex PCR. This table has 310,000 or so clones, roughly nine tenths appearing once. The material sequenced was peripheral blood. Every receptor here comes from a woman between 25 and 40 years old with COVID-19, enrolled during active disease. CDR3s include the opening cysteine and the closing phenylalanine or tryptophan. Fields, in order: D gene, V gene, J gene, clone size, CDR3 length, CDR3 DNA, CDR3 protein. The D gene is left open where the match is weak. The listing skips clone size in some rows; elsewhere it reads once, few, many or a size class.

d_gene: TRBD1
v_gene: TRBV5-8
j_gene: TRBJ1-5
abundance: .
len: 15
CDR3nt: TGTGCCAGCAGCTTGGAAGGGGGCTTCAATCAGCCCCAGCATTTT
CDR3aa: CASSLEGGFNQPQHF

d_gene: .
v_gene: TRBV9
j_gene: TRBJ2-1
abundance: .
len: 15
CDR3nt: TGTGCCAGCAGCGCCCATGGAGGGCCTTTCGGTGAGCAGTTCTTC
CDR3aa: CASSAHGGPFGEQFF

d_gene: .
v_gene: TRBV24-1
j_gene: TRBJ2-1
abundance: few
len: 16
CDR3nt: TGTGCCACCAGTGATTTGAGTGGGAGCCCCTACAATGAGCAGTTCTTC
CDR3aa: CATSDLSGSPYNEQFF

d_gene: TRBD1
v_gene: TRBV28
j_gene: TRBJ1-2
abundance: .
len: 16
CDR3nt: TGTGCCAGCAGTTCGCCCTCGACAGGGTCCAACTATGGCTACACCTTC
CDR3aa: CASSSPSTGSNYGYTF

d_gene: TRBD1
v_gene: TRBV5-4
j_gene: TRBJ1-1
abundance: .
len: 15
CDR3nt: TGTGCCAGCAGCTCGGGACAGGGCGCGAACACTGAAGCTTTCTTT
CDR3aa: CASSSGQGANTEAFF

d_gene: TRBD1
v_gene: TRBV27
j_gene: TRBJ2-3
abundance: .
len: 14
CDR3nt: TGTGCCAGCGCGTGGGACACAGGGGGAGGTACGCAGTATTTT
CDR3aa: CASAWDTGGGTQYF

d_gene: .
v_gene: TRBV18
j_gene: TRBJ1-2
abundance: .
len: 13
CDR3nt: TGTGCCAGCTCACCCGGGTCAGAGGGTGGCTACACCTTC
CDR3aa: CASSPGSEGGYTF

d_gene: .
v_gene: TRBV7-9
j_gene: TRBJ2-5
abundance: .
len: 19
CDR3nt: TGTGCCAGCAGCTTAGCGACGATTTTCGACTATACCGGGACTCGGACCCAGTACTTC
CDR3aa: CASSLATIFDYTGTRTQYF

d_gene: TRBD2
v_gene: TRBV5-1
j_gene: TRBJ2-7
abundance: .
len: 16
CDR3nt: TGCGCCAGCAGCTTGGGAGGTAGCGGGAGCTCCTACGAGCAGTACTTC
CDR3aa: CASSLGGSGSSYEQYF

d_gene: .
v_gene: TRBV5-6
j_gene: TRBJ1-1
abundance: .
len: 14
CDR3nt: TGTGCCAGCAGCTTGGGGGGGCCCGGTACTGAAGCTTTCTTT
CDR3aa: CASSLGGPGTEAFF

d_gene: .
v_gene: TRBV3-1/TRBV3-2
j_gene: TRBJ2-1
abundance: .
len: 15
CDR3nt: TGTGCCAGCAGCCAAGATGCCCTAGCGTTAAATGAGCAGTTCTTC
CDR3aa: CASSQDALALNEQFF

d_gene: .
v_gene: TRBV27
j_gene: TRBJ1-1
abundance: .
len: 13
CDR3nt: TGTGCCAGCAGTGCCACAGGGATCACTGAAGCTTTCTTT
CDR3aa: CASSATGITEAFF

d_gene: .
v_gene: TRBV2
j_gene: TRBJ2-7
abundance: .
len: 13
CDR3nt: TGTGCCAGCAGACAGGATGCGTCCTACGAGCAGTACTTC
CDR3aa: CASRQDASYEQYF

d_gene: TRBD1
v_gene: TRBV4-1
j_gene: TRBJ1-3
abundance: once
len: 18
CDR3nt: TGCGCCAGCAGGAATCCGATCCGAACAGGGGTAGAGGGAAACACCATATATTTT
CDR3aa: CASRNPIRTGVEGNTIYF

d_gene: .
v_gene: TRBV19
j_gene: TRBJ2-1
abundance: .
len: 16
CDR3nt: TGTGCCAGTAGTATACCACAGGGTGTTGCCTACAATGAGCAGTTCTTC
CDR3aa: CASSIPQGVAYNEQFF

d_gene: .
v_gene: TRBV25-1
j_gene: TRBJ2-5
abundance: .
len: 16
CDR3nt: TGTGCCAGCAGTGAACATGCAGGGATCGTCCAAGAGACCCAGTACTTC
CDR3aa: CASSEHAGIVQETQYF

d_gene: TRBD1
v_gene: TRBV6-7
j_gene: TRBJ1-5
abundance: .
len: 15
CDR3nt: TGTGCCAGCAGATTGGACAGGGGTCCTAATCAGCCCCAGCATTTT
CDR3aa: CASRLDRGPNQPQHF

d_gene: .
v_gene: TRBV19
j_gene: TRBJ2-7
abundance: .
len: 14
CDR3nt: TGTGCCAGTAGTATTCGAGCGGCTACCTACGAGCAGTACTTC
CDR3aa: CASSIRAATYEQYF

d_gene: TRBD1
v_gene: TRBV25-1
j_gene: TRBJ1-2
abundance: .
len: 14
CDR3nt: TGTGCCAGCAGTGGGACAGGGAAGGGAGGTGGCTACACCTTC
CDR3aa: CASSGTGKGGGYTF

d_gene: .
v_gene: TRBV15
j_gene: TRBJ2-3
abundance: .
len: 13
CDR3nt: TGTGCCACCAGCAGAGGGACACAGGGTGGGCAGTATTTT
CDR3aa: CATSRGTQGGQYF